This T cell receptor beta chain was sequenced during a study of OX40 agonist ivuxolimab in advanced cancers. On the study more broadly: Dose-escalation patients suffered from hepatocellular carcinoma, melanoma, renal cell or head and neck cancer. Eligibility rules accepted prior anti-PD-1, anti-PD-L1 or anti-CTLA-4 therapy, and roughly 40% had some.

Per the germline V gene, CDR1 is MNHEY and CDR2 is SMNVEV (reference sequence). With 0 bases removed from V and 11 bases from J, the gap between germline ends came to 11 bases. The CDR3 is 13 residues long. The cohort excluded patients with autoimmune disease history or systemic immunosuppression. Baseline was the first blood sampling point, followed by cycle 4 day 1 and cycle 7 day 1. The data were produced by immunoSEQ multiplex PCR, yet TCRdb's version contains in-frame clones alone and is incomplete. The sample carries fewer than 80,000 clones, around 90% recorded once. This TCR came from an adult with an advanced solid tumor such as melanoma, head and neck, liver or kidney cancer. V usage is TRBV27 and J usage is TRBJ2-4; D is possibly TRBD2 (6 bases). The source material was CD4+ or CD8+ T cells sorted from blood, sampled in a trial of the OX40 agonist ivuxolimab. The CDR3: CASSLSAGIFQYF. In nucleotides, the CDR3 is TGTGCCAGCAGTTTATCGGCGGGAATCTTTCAGTACTTC.